One and the same sample provided the 3 T cell receptor beta chains below, sequenced in a study of PD-L1 blockade in urothelial cancer. Profiling relied on immunoSEQ multiplex PCR, and the TCRdb table lists in-frame clones only, not all of them. The data show 50,000 or so clones, roughly 80% seen once. The sequences come from PBMCs, collected around atezolizumab (anti-PD-L1) treatment. These receptors all stem from a man in his 70s with urothelial cancer.

This clone was recorded once. This chain connects TRBV7-3 to TRBJ1-1; 9 positions agree with TRBD1. Germline CDR1 and CDR2: SGHTA and FQGTGA. Unmatched junction bases numbered 3, after V lost 4 bases and J lost 6 bases. This CDR3 comprises 13 residues. The CDR3 DNA reads TGTGCCAGCAGCTCCCGACAGGGGGCTGAAGCTTTCTTT. Encoded protein: CASSSRQGAEAFF.

The V gene is TRBV11-3, the J gene TRBJ2-3, with 10 bases aligning to TRBD2. The length of the CDR3 is 16 residues. V was clipped by 1 base and J by 0 bases; unmatched bases: 1. Germline V gives CDR1 SGHNT, CDR2 YENEEA. In DNA form, the CDR3 reads TGTGCCAGCAGCTTAGGGGGACTAGCGAGCACAGATACGCAGTATTTT. Protein sequence: CASSLGGLASTDTQYF.

The genes are TRBV7-9 and TRBJ1-3; TRBD1 might be the D (6 bases). Per the germline V gene, CDR1 is SEHNR and CDR2 is FQNEAQ (reference sequence). The CDR3 runs 16 residues. Trimming took 4 bases from V and 4 from J, leaving 17 bases between them. The CDR3 DNA reads as TGTGCCAGCAGCTCCTCGGGACACCGATTCGGAAACACCATATATTTT. As protein: CASSSSGHRFGNTIYF.